This T cell receptor beta chain derives from a study of siplizumab effects on memory and regulatory T cells (dated by TCRdb to between 2018 and 2021). Turning to the overall study: The effect of the anti-CD2 antibody siplizumab on alloreactive T-cell subsets was examined in allogeneic mixed lymphocyte reactions constructed from human PBMCs. Beyond this particular receptor, the publication reports: Unstimulated naive T cells appeared more diverse than memory T cells, and naive cells seemed to contribute substantially to the alloresponse. Of the alloreactive CD4+ clones that could be mapped, the Treg-derived share averaged around 70% with siplizumab compared with under 35% in control reactions. The suppressive function of proliferating Tregs from siplizumab cultures was not functionally confirmed. For roughly 80-95% of proliferating CD4+ or CD8+ clones, no naive or memory phenotype could be assigned. Siplizumab significantly reduced the cumulative frequency of alloreactive sequences traceable to unstimulated CD4+ memory T cells. Because sequences at frequencies below about 10^-5 were poorly captured, only a minor fraction of alloreactive clones could be mapped back to unstimulated subsets.

Worth noting for this clone: Its target antigen remains unknown. Base qualities are not provided; no much larger clone lies one nucleotide away.

Libraries were constructed by the immunoSEQ multiplex PCR assay. Roughly 100,000 TCR templates per sample were assayed on the deep sequencing platform. Genomic DNA extracted from sorted T cells was used for TCRbeta CDR3 sequencing. In the authors' own workflow: The R programming language was used for clonal analysis of TCRbeta CDR3 data. Unstimulated samples were compared with post-reaction CFSE-low samples to define alloreactive CD4+ and CD8+ clones. By matching sequences to the repertoires of sorted unstimulated Treg and non-Treg cells, each alloreactive CD4+ clone was assigned a regulatory or non-regulatory origin. The table was pulled from immuneACCESS by TCRdb, which kept in-frame rearrangements only. Such tables lose some clones; where checked, under half of the loss comes from unresolved V genes, and the rest has no known cause. V and J calls and clone size are those listed in that table; D and trimming were worked out from the DNA. The sample profile shows approximately 94,000 clones; about 95% of them were found once. The ten most abundant clones make up approximately 1.4% of the sample.

Sorted unstimulated T cells and proliferating T cells recovered from mixed lymphocyte reactions underwent TCRbeta CDR3 sequencing. Fresh whole blood from fewer than twelve HLA-typed healthy donors was used to isolate PBMCs. To map where alloreactive clones came from, CD4+ non-regulatory T cells in the unstimulated state were FACS-sorted. Germline trimming: 1 base from V, 1 base from J; junction bases outside gene matches: 3. The CDR3 runs 16 amino acids, cysteine and phenylalanine included. This entry keeps only the CDR3 DNA: 48 bases, framed from base 1. CDR1 and CDR2, looked up from the germline V gene, are SGHTA and FQGTGA.

The chain was built from TRBV7-3 and TRBJ2-2; 7 junctional bases match TRBD1. The sequencing sample was made of non-Treg CD4+ T cells sorted from blood. Explained via the paper, the cell subset or site label denotes: FACS-sorted unstimulated CD4+ non-regulatory T cells. This TCR was recovered from a human donor in good health. The nucleotide sequence reads TGTGCCAGCAGCTTAAAGGGGGACAGGAACACCGGGGAGCTGTTTTTT. The encoded protein is CASSLKGDRNTGELFF.